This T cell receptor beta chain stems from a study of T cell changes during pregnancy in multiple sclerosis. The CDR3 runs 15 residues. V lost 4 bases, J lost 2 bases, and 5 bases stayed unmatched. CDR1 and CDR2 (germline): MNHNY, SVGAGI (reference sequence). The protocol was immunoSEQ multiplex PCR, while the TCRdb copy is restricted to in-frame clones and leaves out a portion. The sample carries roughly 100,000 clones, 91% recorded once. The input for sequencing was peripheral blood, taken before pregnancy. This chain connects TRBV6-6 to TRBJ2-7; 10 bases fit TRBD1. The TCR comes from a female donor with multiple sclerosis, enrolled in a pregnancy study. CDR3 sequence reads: CASSFVGQGPYEQYF. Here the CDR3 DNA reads TGTGCCAGCAGTTTTGTGGGACAGGGGCCCTACGAGCAGTACTTC.